The TCR beta chain described here comes from a study of cytomegalovirus exposure and HLA in healthy donors. Notes on the study in general: As immune exposure information, only CMV serostatus was available.

V dropped 1 base and J dropped 7 bases, with 8 bases sitting between them. The germline gives CDR1 MGHRA, CDR2 YSYEKL. The CDR3 contains 14 residues. As to this clone: What it recognizes is unknown.

Both 60 Vbeta primers and 13 Jbeta primers went into the PCR. Profiled with immunoSEQ multiplex PCR; TCRdb holds only in-frame clones, not every one. Among 150,000 or so clones, under 70% were seen once, and the ten largest hold 3%. The V gene is TRBV4-1, the J gene TRBJ1-6, with a weak D call TRBD1 (5 bases). The clonotype comes from a woman under 40 in good health and CMV-seropositive. Source material: PBMCs. The CDR3 sequence: CASSQGQLNSPLHF. In DNA, the CDR3 is TGCGCCAGCAGCCAAGGACAGCTGAATTCACCCCTCCACTTT.